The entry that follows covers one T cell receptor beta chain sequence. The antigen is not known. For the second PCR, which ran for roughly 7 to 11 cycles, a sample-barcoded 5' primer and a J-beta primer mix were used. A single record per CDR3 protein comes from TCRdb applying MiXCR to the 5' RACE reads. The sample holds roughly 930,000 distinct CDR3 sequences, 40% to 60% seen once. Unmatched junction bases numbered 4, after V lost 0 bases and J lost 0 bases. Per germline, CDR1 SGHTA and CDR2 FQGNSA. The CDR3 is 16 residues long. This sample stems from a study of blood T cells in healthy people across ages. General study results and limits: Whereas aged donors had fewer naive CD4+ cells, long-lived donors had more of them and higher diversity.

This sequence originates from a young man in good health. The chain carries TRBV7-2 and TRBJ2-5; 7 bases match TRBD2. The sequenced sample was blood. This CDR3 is CASSLAPAGNQETQYF. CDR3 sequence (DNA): TGTGCCAGCAGCTTAGCGCCAGCGGGAAACCAAGAGACCCAGTACTTC. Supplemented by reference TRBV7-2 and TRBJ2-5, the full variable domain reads GAGVSQSPSNKVTEKGKDVELRCDPISGHTALYWYRQSLGQGLEFLIYFQGNSAPDKSGLPSDRFSAERTGGSVSTLTIQRTQQEDSAVYLCASSLAPAGNQETQYFGPGTRLLVL.